These 9 T cell receptor beta chains share one sample of origin, sequenced in a study of CXCR3-negative and CXCR3-positive naive CD8 T cells (dated by TCRdb to the late 2010s). TCRdb lists the instrument as NextSeq 550. The Human TCR Profiling Kit (MiLaboratory) was used to prepare UMI-labeled 5' RACE TRB cDNA libraries. TCRdb reprocessed the reads, so every CDR3 protein sequence counts as one entry and DNA is not shown. This sample's records show fewer than 90,000 distinct CDR3 sequences. The ten top clones hold 1.6% of the sample. Material: naive CXCR3- CD8+ T cells from blood. Sample cell subset or site, as interpreted from the label and publication: CD45RO-CCR7+CD27+CD95- naive CD8+ T cells lacking CXCR3 (TNR3-). The receptors stem from a human donor in good health. Some clones in this sample may be carry-over from other donors' samples.

The CDR3 here is CSARGELLPYEQYF. The V and J genes are TRBV20-1 and TRBJ2-7. This CDR3 comprises 14 residues. Germline assignment: CDR1 DFQATT and CDR2 SNEGSKA (reference sequence).

The V call is TRBV6-5, the J call TRBJ2-1. Germline assignment: CDR1 MNHEY and CDR2 SVGAGI. The CDR3 extends over 13 amino acids. The CDR3 is CASSYPTMNEQFF.

This clonotype is deemed medium-sized by its frequency. This sequence joins TRBV6-2 or TRBV6-3 and TRBJ2-2; TCRdb's assignment of TRBD1 cannot be checked, as there is no DNA. CDR1 is MNHEY, CDR2 SVGEGT, per germline. CDR3 size: 13 residues. CDR3 loop: CASRATETGELFF.

The V call is TRBV6-2 or TRBV6-3, the J call TRBJ1-5; the TCRdb call, TRBD1, lacks DNA for checking. Per germline, CDR1 MNHEY and CDR2 SVGEGT. The length of the CDR3 is 15 residues. This CDR3 reads CASSKPEGWNQPQHF.

This chain links TRBV4-3 with TRBJ2-6; TCRdb returns TRBD1, unconfirmable since there is no DNA. Looked up from germline, CDR1 is LGHNA and CDR2 is YSLEER. The CDR3 covers 17 residues. CDR3 residues: CASSYPTGEAGANVLTF.

The chain links TRBV7-9 to TRBJ2-1; TCRdb lists TRBD2, though no DNA is available to test this call. Per the germline V gene, CDR1 is SEHNR and CDR2 is FQNEAQ (reference sequence). CDR3 length equals 17 residues. The CDR3 protein is CASSSVLLAGAHGEQFF.

The rearrangement links TRBV7-6 to TRBJ2-5; TCRdb returns TRBD1, unconfirmable since there is no DNA. The CDR3 runs to 16 residues. CDR1 is SGHVS, CDR2 FNYEAQ, per germline. CDR3: CASSISGGPNQETQYF. Drawing the rest from reference TRBV7-6 and TRBJ2-5, the complete variable domain is GAGVSQSPRYKVTKRGQDVALRCDPISGHVSLYWYRQALGQGPEFLTYFNYEAQQDKSGLPNDRFSAERPEGSISTLTIQRTEQRDSAMYRCASSISGGPNQETQYFGPGTRLLVL.

CDR3 protein: CASSLIQEGGYGYTF. V gene TRBV27 combines with J gene TRBJ1-2; absent DNA, TCRdb's TRBD1 call cannot be checked. The CDR3 covers 15 residues. Germline V gene lookup returns CDR1 MNHEY and CDR2 SMNVEV (reference sequence).

The chain employs TRBV29-1 and TRBJ2-7; absent DNA, TCRdb's TRBD1 call cannot be checked. CDR1 is SQVTM and CDR2 is ANQGSEA in the germline V gene. The length of the CDR3 is 13 residues. The chain's CDR3 is CSAADRATYEQYF.